Each of the 10 T cell receptor beta chains below was sequenced from the same sample in a study of blood T cell repertoires in COVID-19. The method was immunoSEQ multiplex PCR; TCRdb's version includes in-frame clones alone and lacks a portion of them. This table holds under 200,000 clones, roughly 90% found once. Specimen: peripheral blood. The receptors were sampled from a man aged 55 to 70 with acute or convalescent COVID-19.

The CDR3 region has the DNA TGTGCCAGCAGCCCCCGACCGGGACTGATCTCCTACGAGCAGTACTTC. Translated, it gives CASSPRPGLISYEQYF. This sequence joins TRBV11-3 and TRBJ2-7, with D possibly matching TRBD2 (6 bases). CDR1 and CDR2 from the germline V gene are SGHNT and YENEEA. The CDR3 loop spans 16 amino acids. The V end was cut by 5 bases, the J end by 0 bases, with 17 bases between.

The chain recombines TRBV7-2 with TRBJ2-1, with TRBD2 identical over 8 bases. J gave up 4 bases and V 6 bases, and 11 bases lay outside the gene matches. This CDR3 has 16 amino acids. Germline lookup yields CDR1 SGHTA and CDR2 FQGNSA. The CDR3 protein is CASSWKPSGRYNEQFF. The CDR3 nucleotides read TGTGCCAGCAGTTGGAAACCTAGCGGGCGTTACAATGAGCAGTTCTTC.

The rearrangement links TRBV3-1 (or the pseudogene TRBV3-2) to TRBJ1-5, with 8 positions matching TRBD1. V dropped 5 bases and J dropped 7; count of bases not matched to a gene: 4. The germline CDR1 and CDR2 sequences are LGHDT and YNNKEL (reference sequence). The CDR3 totals 13 residues. CDR3 coding DNA: TGTGCCAGCAGCACGACAGGGGAACAGCCCCAGCATTTT. Its translation is CASSTTGEQPQHF.

The chain carries TRBV6-1 and TRBJ1-4, with no clear D. CDR1 is MNHNS and CDR2 is SASEGT in the germline V gene. Trimming removed 3 bases from V and 8 bases from J, with 13 bases in between. The CDR3 sequence is 14 residues long. The CDR3 nucleotides read TGTGCCAGCAGTGATTATTTGGGGAGGGAAAAACTGTTTTTT. Translation: CASSDYLGREKLFF.

This chain links TRBV2 with TRBJ2-5; 7 nucleotides agree with TRBD1. This CDR3 contains 13 residues. CDR1 is SNHLY and CDR2 is FYNNEI in the germline V gene. V was pared by 6 bases and J by 2 bases, with 3 bases of the junction left unmatched. The CDR3 DNA is TGTGCCAGCAGGGGGACAGTTCAAGAGACCCAGTACTTC. Amino acid sequence: CASRGTVQETQYF.

The V gene is TRBV7-9, the J gene TRBJ1-1; maybe TRBD1 (5 bases). The CDR3 is made up of 15 amino acids. Germline V gene sequence: CDR1 SEHNR, CDR2 FQNEAQ (reference sequence). Between the trimmed V and J ends, which lost 4 bases and 0 bases, there was a span of 12 bases. The CDR3 DNA follows: TGTGCCAGCAGCTACCTCCGACAGTTGAACACTGAAGCTTTCTTT. Its translation is CASSYLRQLNTEAFF. The variable domain in full, with the rest retrieved from reference TRBV7-9 and TRBJ1-1, is DTGVSQNPRHKITKRGQNVTFRCDPISEHNRLYWYRQTLGQGPEFLTYFQNEAQLEKSRLLSDRFSAERPKGSFSTLEIQRTEQGDSAMYLCASSYLRQLNTEAFFGQGTRLTVV.

The V gene is TRBV5-6, the J gene TRBJ1-3; the match to TRBD1 covers 8 bases. Trimming at V came to 4 bases and at J to 0 bases, leaving 6 bases not matched to a gene. The CDR3 contains 16 residues. CDR1 and CDR2 (germline): SGHDT, YYEEEE. The CDR3 spells CASSPGQGRSGNTIYF. CDR3 coding DNA: TGTGCCAGCAGCCCAGGACAGGGCCGCTCTGGAAACACCATATATTTT.

This chain uses TRBV5-1 with TRBJ2-7; 11 bases align to TRBD2. Looked up from germline, CDR1 is SGHRS and CDR2 is YFSETQ. Trimming cost V 0 bases and J 5 bases; bases outside gene matches: 7. This CDR3 is built from 16 residues. The CDR3 DNA reads as TGCGCCAGCAGCTTGGAACTAGCGGGAGCCGTCGACGAGCAGTACTTC. It yields the protein CASSLELAGAVDEQYF.

This rearrangement joins TRBV11-2 to TRBJ1-1; 7 bases are a match to TRBD1. V was clipped by 1 base and J by 11 bases; unmatched bases: 7. CDR1 is SGHAT and CDR2 is FQNNGV in the germline V gene. This CDR3 comprises 13 residues. The CDR3 bases are TGTGCCAGCAGCTTAGTTTTCGACAGGGTGGCTTTCTTT. Protein product: CASSLVFDRVAFF.

The chain links TRBV7-9 to TRBJ2-7; 10 positions match TRBD2. CDR3 length: 15 residues. The V gene end was trimmed by 2 bases and the J gene end by 1 base; junction bases not matched to a gene: 2. Germline V lookup: CDR1 SEHNR, CDR2 FQNEAQ (reference sequence). The CDR3 reads CASSLRTSGSYEQYF. DNA of the CDR3: TGTGCCAGCAGCTTAAGGACTAGCGGATCCTACGAGCAGTACTTC. Together with reference TRBV7-9 and TRBJ2-7, the CDR3 gives the full variable domain: DTGVSQNPRHKITKRGQNVTFRCDPISEHNRLYWYRQTLGQGPEFLTYFQNEAQLEKSRLLSDRFSAERPKGSFSTLEIQRTEQGDSAMYLCASSLRTSGSYEQYFGPGTRLTVT.